These T cell receptor beta chains were read from a single sample in a study of early T cells in non-severe SARS-CoV-2 infection. TCRdb re-called the 5' RACE reads through MiXCR, storing one row per CDR3 protein. The sample includes about 130,000 distinct CDR3 sequences, more than 13% seen only once; the top ten take about a fifth. Source material: whole blood. The origin of the receptors is an adult who was a healthcare worker with PCR-confirmed SARS-CoV-2 infection or an uninfected control (not recorded which). CDR3s include the opening cysteine and the closing phenylalanine or tryptophan. A D gene is named only where the DNA matches it firmly. Part of the rows lack a size; the others show once, few, many or a class for expanded clones.

V	size	J	D	CDR3	DNA
TRBV7-9	few	TRBJ2-4	.	CASSGPIRSLRAKNIQYF	TGTGCCAGCAGCGGACCGATCAGGAGTCTCAGAGCCAAAAACATTCAGTACTTC
TRBV5-1	.	TRBJ2-5	TRBD2	CASSLAISGKETQYF	TGCGCCAGCAGCTTGGCGATTAGCGGGAAAGAGACCCAGTACTTC
TRBV25-1	.	TRBJ1-1	.	CASSDGGAAEAFF	TGTGCCAGCAGTGATGGGGGGGCTGCTGAAGCTTTCTTT
TRBV3-1	.	TRBJ2-3	.	CASSQGVNTQYF	TGTGCCAGCAGCCAAGGAGTCAATACGCAGTATTTT
TRBV12-5	.	TRBJ2-1	.	CASGLGQTPDEQFF	TGTGCTAGTGGTTTAGGACAGACTCCCGATGAGCAGTTCTTC
TRBV4-1	few	TRBJ1-3	.	CASSQEAGTSGNTIYF	TGCGCCAGCAGCCAAGAGGCCGGAACCTCTGGAAACACCATATATTTT
TRBV14	.	TRBJ2-1	TRBD2	CASSQFKRGQTYNEQFF	TGTGCCAGCAGCCAATTTAAGCGGGGGCAAACCTACAATGAGCAGTTCTTC
TRBV2	.	TRBJ1-4	TRBD1	CASSLIQGLEEKLFF	TGTGCCAGCAGTCTGATACAGGGGTTGGAGGAAAAACTGTTTTTT
TRBV9	.	TRBJ2-5	.	CASSVGQAGVQETQYF	TGTGCCAGCAGCGTAGGTCAAGCGGGCGTTCAAGAGACCCAGTACTTC
TRBV4-1	few	TRBJ2-3	.	CASSFLGEDRGMGTQYF	TGCGCCAGCAGCTTTCTCGGCGAGGACAGAGGGATGGGTACGCAGTATTTT
TRBV29-1	few	TRBJ2-2	.	CSTDGQHTGELFF	TGCAGCACCGATGGACAGCACACCGGGGAGCTGTTTTTT
TRBV3-1	.	TRBJ1-2	TRBD1	CASSQGTGNGYTF	TGTGCCAGCAGCCAAGGGACAGGTAACGGCTACACCTTC
TRBV29-1	few	TRBJ1-5	.	CSVGGEGNQPQHF	TGCAGCGTTGGAGGGGAAGGCAATCAGCCCCAGCATTTT
TRBV3-1	.	TRBJ1-6	.	CASSQVGGVSPLHF	TGTGCCAGCAGCCAAGTGGGAGGGGTTTCACCCCTCCACTTT
TRBV7-6	.	TRBJ2-7	.	CASSLDPSPAYEQYF	TGTGCCAGCAGCTTAGATCCTTCCCCAGCCTACGAGCAGTACTTC
TRBV7-9	once	TRBJ2-3	.	CASSLPPEDTQYF	TGTGCCAGCAGCTTACCGCCGGAAGATACGCAGTATTTT
TRBV20-1	.	TRBJ1-2	.	CSAPADFFYGYTF	TGCAGTGCTCCTGCAGATTTTTTCTATGGCTACACCTTC
TRBV7-6	few	TRBJ1-4	.	CASSVTGGATNEKLFF	TGTGCCAGCAGCGTGACCGGCGGGGCAACTAATGAAAAACTGTTTTTT
TRBV7-9	many	TRBJ2-7	TRBD1	CASSLAGGYEQYF	TGTGCCAGCAGTTTGGCAGGGGGCTACGAGCAGTACTTC
TRBV3-1	few	TRBJ1-2	.	CASSLSPTAHGYTF	TGTGCCAGCAGCCTTTCGCCGACAGCCCATGGCTACACCTTC
TRBV11-2	.	TRBJ2-5	.	CASSVRTTLQETQYF	TGTGCCAGCAGCGTAAGGACCACCCTCCAAGAGACCCAGTACTTC
TRBV2	few	TRBJ2-7	.	CASSYGTYEQYF	TGTGCCAGCAGTTACGGGACCTACGAGCAGTACTTC
TRBV7-6	many	TRBJ1-1	.	CASSVEVNTEAFF	TGTGCCAGCAGTGTAGAGGTGAACACTGAAGCTTTCTTT
TRBV3-1	.	TRBJ2-1	.	CASSQDPSSYNEQFF	TGTGCCAGCAGCCAAGATCCGAGCTCCTACAATGAGCAGTTCTTC
TRBV4-1	.	TRBJ2-3	.	CASSQEGGGGTDTQYF	TGCGCCAGCAGCCAAGAGGGGGGCGGGGGAACAGATACGCAGTATTTT
TRBV3-1	.	TRBJ2-7	.	CASSQDNVYSLFEQYF	TGTGCCAGCAGCCAAGATAACGTTTATTCGCTGTTCGAGCAGTACTTC
TRBV6-5	.	TRBJ2-3	.	CASSFPGDTQYF	TGTGCCAGCAGTTTTCCGGGAGATACGCAGTATTTT
TRBV29-1	once	TRBJ1-5	.	CSVELAVDQPQHF	TGCAGCGTTGAGCTAGCAGTGGATCAGCCCCAGCATTTT
TRBV7-9	many	TRBJ1-1	TRBD1	CASSPNRGRDTEAFF	TGTGCCAGCAGCCCGAACAGGGGTCGGGACACTGAAGCTTTCTTT
TRBV24-1	.	TRBJ2-2	TRBD1	CATSDAAGGQGSTGELFF	TGTGCCACCAGTGACGCGGCGGGGGGACAGGGGAGCACCGGGGAGCTGTTTTTT
TRBV2	few	TRBJ1-1	.	CASSADSNTEAFF	TGTGCCAGCAGTGCGGACAGCAACACTGAAGCTTTCTTT
TRBV10-3	.	TRBJ2-2	.	CAISAPQVNTGELFF	TGTGCCATCAGTGCTCCTCAAGTTAACACCGGGGAGCTGTTTTTT
TRBV7-9	.	TRBJ1-2	TRBD1	CASSLKGAEVYGYTF	TGTGCCAGCAGCTTAAAGGGGGCGGAAGTTTATGGCTACACCTTC
TRBV3-1	many	TRBJ2-1	.	CASSQDRVAGGNEQFF	TGTGCCAGCAGCCAAGATCGGGTCGCGGGTGGCAATGAGCAGTTCTTC
TRBV10-3	few	TRBJ1-1	.	CAISPTQGDTEAFF	TGTGCCATTTCCCCCACACAGGGCGACACTGAAGCTTTCTTT
TRBV4-1	.	TRBJ2-2	.	CASSPGGSSTGELFF	TGCGCCAGCAGCCCCGGGGGTTCTTCCACCGGGGAGCTGTTTTTT
TRBV6-2/TRBV6-3	.	TRBJ2-1	.	CASSFAGNEQFF	TGTGCCAGCAGTTTTGCAGGGAATGAGCAGTTCTTC
TRBV6-1	many	TRBJ2-5	TRBD2	CASSEAPSGVAGAQYF	TGTGCCAGCAGTGAAGCCCCTAGCGGGGTGGCGGGGGCCCAGTACTTC
TRBV12-3/TRBV12-4	.	TRBJ2-5	TRBD2	CASSSRMGGGETQYF	TGTGCCAGCAGTTCCCGAATGGGCGGGGGAGAGACCCAGTACTTC
TRBV19	.	TRBJ2-3	.	CASSSLDGSTDTQYF	TGTGCCAGTAGTTCTCTTGACGGTTCAACAGATACGCAGTATTTT
TRBV20-1	few	TRBJ2-1	TRBD2	CSAPRTSGGPVYNEQFF	TGCAGTGCTCCCCGGACTAGCGGGGGGCCTGTCTACAATGAGCAGTTCTTC